A single TCR beta chain is shown here with its context. Its antigen is currently unknown. As originally analysed: As immunoSEQ supplied junction-only sequences (without quality scores), filtering differed. Sequencing was performed with immunoSEQ multiplex PCR; in TCRdb, only in-frame clones are kept and a portion is missing. The V and J calls and clone size come from that table; D and trimming were worked out from the DNA. The sample contains roughly 640,000 clones, about 96% of which appear only once. The sample originates from a study of shared clonotypes between healthy human individuals. The wider study: The study used three CD4 naive, three CD4 memory, two CD8 naive and one CD8 memory plate per donor.

The CDR3 is 15 amino acids. V trimming: 5 bases; J trimming: 2 bases; junction bases outside the gene matches: 4. The germline V gene encodes CDR1 LNHNV and CDR2 YYDKDF (reference sequence). Findings and limits, study-wide: An anticipated effect of sequencing depth on clonotype sharing among donors was recognized.

Sequenced sample: naive CD4+ T cells sorted from blood. Subset indicated: CD45RA+ positively selected. The sequence came from a woman in her 30s in good health. The genes are TRBV15 and TRBJ2-7; TRBD2 matches 12 bases. The CDR3 region is CATSGGLAGTYEQYF. The CDR3 DNA reads as TGTGCCACCAGCGGGGGACTAGCGGGCACCTACGAGCAGTACTTC.